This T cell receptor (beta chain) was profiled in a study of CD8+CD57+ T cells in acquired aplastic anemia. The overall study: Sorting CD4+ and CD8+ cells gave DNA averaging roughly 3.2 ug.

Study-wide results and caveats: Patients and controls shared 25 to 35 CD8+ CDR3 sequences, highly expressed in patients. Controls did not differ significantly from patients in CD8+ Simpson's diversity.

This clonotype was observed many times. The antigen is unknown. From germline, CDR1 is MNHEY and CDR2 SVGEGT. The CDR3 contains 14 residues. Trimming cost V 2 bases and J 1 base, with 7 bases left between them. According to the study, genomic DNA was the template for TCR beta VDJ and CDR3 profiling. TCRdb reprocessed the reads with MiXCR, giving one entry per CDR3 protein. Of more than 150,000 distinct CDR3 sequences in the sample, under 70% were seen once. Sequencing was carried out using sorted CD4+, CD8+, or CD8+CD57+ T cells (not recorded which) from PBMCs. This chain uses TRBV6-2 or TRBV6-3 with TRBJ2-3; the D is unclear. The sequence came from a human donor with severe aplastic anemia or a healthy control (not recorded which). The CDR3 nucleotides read TGTGCCAGCAGTTACGACGTGGGCACAGATACGCAGTATTTT. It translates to CASSYDVGTDTQYF.